This T cell receptor beta chain was documented in a study of blood T cell repertoires in COVID-19. Background on the study: Sites in the United States, Italy and Spain provided acute and convalescent COVID-19 samples. In each case, the material was cDNA or gDNA derived from T cells, B-cell-depleted T cells, or PBMCs.

V lost 7 bases and J lost 0, with 19 bases in between. This CDR3 comprises 17 residues. Looked up from germline, CDR1 is MNHEY and CDR2 is SMNVEV (reference sequence). In the original workflow: Quantification of nucleated cells was approximated via reference gene primer amplification. Data came from immunoSEQ multiplex PCR; TCRdb stores just in-frame clones and leaves some out. V, J and clone size are those of that table, while D and trimming were read from the DNA. The table has around 42,000 clones, approximately 92% seen once. This clone was counted once. The sequence was obtained from a man between 25 and 39 years old with active or convalescent COVID-19. Material for sequencing was peripheral blood. J is TRBJ2-1 and V is TRBV27, with D perhaps TRBD1 (6 bases). CDR3 nucleotides: TGTGCCAGCACAAACGTCGCCGGCAGGGGCTCCTACAATGAGCAGTTCTTC. It is translated as CASTNVAGRGSYNEQFF.